Below, one TCR beta chain is given with its context. The antigen is not known. V gave up 6 bases and J gave up 6 bases, with 14 bases separating them. The CDR3 runs 12 residues. Germline V gene lookup returns CDR1 SQVTM and CDR2 ANQGSEA. The sample is drawn from a study of cytomegalovirus exposure and HLA in healthy donors. Whole-study results and caveats: A later analysis found TCR association rates differed by HLA locus, highest for DRB1 and lowest for HLA-C.

13 Jbeta primers and 60 Vbeta primers were used for the PCR. Method: immunoSEQ multiplex PCR; TCRdb's copy keeps in-frame clones and lacks some. This table has approximately 190,000 clones, 75% to 80% appearing once. This chain connects TRBV29-1 to TRBJ1-2; possibly TRBD1 for D (6 bases). This clonotype was sampled from a woman aged 25-40 years in good health and CMV-seropositive. The specimen sequenced was PBMCs. The CDR3 sequence is CSVGSEGDGYTF. CDR3 nucleotides: TGCAGCGTCGGGTCAGAGGGGGATGGCTACACCTTC.